This entry concerns a single T cell receptor beta chain. Other DNA variants within this sample encode the same CDR3. This sample was included in a study of cytomegalovirus exposure and HLA in healthy donors. Researchers ran the PCR with 60 Vbeta and 13 Jbeta primers. The repertoire was sequenced with immunoSEQ multiplex PCR; TCRdb's copy has only in-frame clones and lacks some. The sample yields 180,000 or so clones, 75% to 85% seen once. V gave up 2 bases and J gave up 7 bases, with 9 bases separating them. The CDR3 has 12 amino acids. CDR1 MNHEY and CDR2 SMNVEV come from the germline V gene (reference sequence).

The sequencing sample was made of PBMCs. This receptor was obtained from a man aged 18-30 years in good health and CMV-seronegative. J is TRBJ2-7 and V is TRBV27; a possible D gene is TRBD1 (6 bases). The chain's CDR3 is CASSLGRGEQYF. CDR3 DNA: TGTGCCAGCAGTTTAGGCAGGGGAGAGCAGTACTTC.